This TCR beta chain is from a study of regulatory T cells in long-lasting Graves disease (dated by TCRdb to about 2021). Study-wide context: Antithyroid drugs had been taken for less than 3 months by newly diagnosed Graves' disease patients. Peripheral blood TCR sequencing and RNA sequencing compared persistent Graves' disease patients with newly diagnosed Graves' disease patients. The study took place in China and was registered as a clinical trial. A total of around 35 samples underwent TCR sequencing, from about 13 patients with persistent Graves' disease and around 20 patients with newly diagnosed Graves' disease. What the authors observed across the whole study: Compared with newly diagnosed patients, persistent Graves' disease patients had lower TCR Shannon entropy and fewer highly expanded clones, which suggests clonal expansion. The authors noted that the small sample size was a limitation that may lower accuracy. Only the TCR beta chain was sequenced and analyzed. Only peripheral blood was studied, because thyroid tissue, the primary lesion, was inaccessible. A larger number of public clonotypes was shared among persistent patients (approximately 2,500) than among newly diagnosed patients (around 970).

Libraries were built with multiplex PCR. Sequencing was performed on an Illumina HiSeq 4000. CDR3 regions were amplified by Arm-PCR with iRepertoire HTBI primers to construct TCR beta libraries. Before sequencing, the PCR products underwent gel purification. Per the authors' processing: Gene usage analysis of CDR3 amino acid clonotypes relied on the roughly 64 TRBV and 14 TRBJ segments identified across samples. COPE and FqMerger were used to merge the filtered high-quality paired reads into contigs. BLAST was used to align contigs to IMGT TRBV, TRBD and TRBJ reference genes, and CDR3 was defined according to IMGT. Any clonotype with a frequency above 0.1% was classified as a highly expanded clone. Shannon entropy served as the measure of repertoire diversity, while the Gini coefficient captured V-J evenness. A clonotype was considered public if more than one individual shared it. In-frame beta chains were kept once TCRdb had trimmed the public reads at Q25 with fastp and called clones with MiXCR. Duplicate CDR3 protein sequences are folded into a single record with the most common DNA and genes. What appears here as the V and J calls and clone size reflects TCRdb's work, not the paper's. The sample yields about 350,000 distinct CDR3 sequences; approximately 15% were counted once. 25% to 30% of the sample goes to the ten largest clones.

A word on this clonotype: Its antigen remains unidentified. No per-base quality is available; no much larger clone lies one base away.

In the paper's terms, the time point label means: newly diagnosed GD, antithyroid drugs for less than 3 months. For both TCR sequencing and RNA sequencing, RNA was extracted from PBMCs in TRIzol. The diagnosis of Graves' disease was made according to American Thyroid Association guidelines. The patients came from an endocrinology department in Xi'an, China. Each patient gave roughly 8.4 milliliters of peripheral blood, collected in an EDTA anticoagulant tube. Ficoll Paque Plus density gradient separation was used to isolate PBMCs, and no further T cell sorting was done. An Agilent 2100 Bioanalyzer and agarose gel were used to check RNA quality, while a NanoDrop 2000 measured RNA concentration. This sample also appeared in a second study, on T cells in Graves' hyperthyroidism and ophthalmopathy. Reported in the second study: Graves' hyperthyroidism was defined as stable when no progression to ophthalmopathy occurred over 18 months of follow-up. Hyperthyroidism patients were newly diagnosed, with disease duration under 2 months, and aged 18 to 65 years. Patients with uncontrolled infections, other autoimmune diseases, pregnancy or lactation were excluded. Diagnoses were established on the basis of clinical symptoms, serum thyroxine and TRAb, thyroid ultrasound, and orbital computed tomography. The first round of RT-PCR for the TCR CDR3 was performed with the HTBI primer set and the Qiagen OneStep RT-PCR kit. Most expanded thyroid clonotypes (frequency above 0.001) were also found in blood, which suggests that blood repertoires may mirror thyroid immune responses. In cross-validation, a model built on a 13 V-J signature told ophthalmopathy apart from stable hyperthyroidism with approximately 90% sensitivity and roughly 81% specificity, and in testing the same model reached 80%/75%. In validation, progression to ophthalmopathy was predicted by the model with 70.59% sensitivity and roughly 72% specificity, a median of approximately 6.5 months before onset. A discovery cohort of fewer than 110 patients, 43 with Graves' ophthalmopathy and 55 to 60 with stable Graves' hyperthyroidism, was used to find distinguishing TCR V-J signatures. Whether ophthalmopathy could be predicted prospectively was tested in an independent validation cohort made up of some 20 hyperthyroidism patients plus 17 patients who later progressed to ophthalmopathy. For training and testing, the approximately 92 patients in the discovery cohort were randomly divided in a 7:3 ratio. The study also compared thyroid tissue and blood T-cell repertoires from 6 or 7 Graves' hyperthyroidism patients. After sampling, hyperthyroidism patients received methimazole starting at 30 mg daily, and ophthalmopathy patients received high-dose intravenous methylprednisolone. Libraries were constructed in a second round of multiplex PCR, after which size selection and purification were performed. Libraries were sequenced paired-end with 100 bp reads on an Illumina HiSeq2000. Raw data were processed with SOAPnuke, discarding reads with adapters, uncalled bases, mean Phred below 15, or no exact constant-primer or identifier match. High-quality paired reads were merged with COPE v1.2.5, and unique nucleotide sequences were defined as clonotypes. Clonotypes were aligned to IMGT TRBV, TRBD and TRBJ reference segments using MiTCR v1.1. Analysis was restricted to V-J combinations with a frequency above 0.0001, which covered roughly 99% of repertoires. The TCS score was defined as the ratio of F50 (clonal expansion) to E x V (chaos), calculated using BLOSUM62-based TCRdist between CDR3 peptides within each V-J. Welch's t-statistics and random forest reduced roughly 540 V-J features to roughly 13, which were used in a naive Bayes classifier (R e1071). Sample size was not statistically predetermined, and investigators were not blinded to group allocation. The paper describes TCR Vbeta CDR3 sequencing of more than 120 peripheral blood samples, made up of about 40 ophthalmopathy patients, 70 to 75 hyperthyroidism patients and approximately 17 progressor patients.

The receptor was derived from a man aged 40-55 years with Graves disease. Donor details come from another sample of the same person, matched by shared clones. The material sequenced was peripheral blood mononuclear cells (PBMCs), taken at new diagnosis, from a patient treated with antithyroid drugs.

The CDR3 loop reads CASRTSGGEQYF. In nucleotides, the sequence is TGCGCCAGCAGGACTAGCGGGGGCGAGCAGTACTTC. This sequence uses TRBV5-1 and TRBJ2-7, with TRBD2 identical over 12 junction bases. Trimming leaves V shorter by 5 bases and J shorter by 6 bases, with the junction holding 0 bases beyond the gene matches. From the cysteine up to the phenylalanine, the CDR3 has a length of 12 residues. Here the CDR3 DNA is all that survives: 36 bases in frame from base 1. CDR1 is given as SGHRS and CDR2 as YFSETQ, both from the germline V gene.